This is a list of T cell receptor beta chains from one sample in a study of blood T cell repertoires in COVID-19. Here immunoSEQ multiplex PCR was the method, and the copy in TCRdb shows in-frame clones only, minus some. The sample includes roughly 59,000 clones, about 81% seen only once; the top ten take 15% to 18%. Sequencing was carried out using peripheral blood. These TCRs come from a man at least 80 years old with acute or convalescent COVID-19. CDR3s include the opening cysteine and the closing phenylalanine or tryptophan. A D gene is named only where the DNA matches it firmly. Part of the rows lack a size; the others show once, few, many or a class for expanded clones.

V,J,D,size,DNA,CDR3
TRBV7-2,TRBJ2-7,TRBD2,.,TGTGCCAGCAGCCGGTCGTCTATCGGGGGGGGCGAGCAGTACTTC,CASSRSSIGGGEQYF
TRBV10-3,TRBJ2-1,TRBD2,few,TGTGCCATCAGTGTAGCGGGAGGAGGAACCTACAATGAGCAGTTCTTC,CAISVAGGGTYNEQFF
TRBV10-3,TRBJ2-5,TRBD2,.,TGTGCCATCAGTGAGTCGGGGGGACTAGCGACCCAAGAGACCCAGTACTTC,CAISESGGLATQETQYF
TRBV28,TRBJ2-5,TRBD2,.,TGTGCCAGCAGTTTATTGGGGAGGGCCGAGGAGACCCAGTACTTC,CASSLLGRAEETQYF
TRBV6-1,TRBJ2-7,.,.,TGTGCCAGCAGTGAGGACATACGCTCCTACGAGCAGTACTTC,CASSEDIRSYEQYF
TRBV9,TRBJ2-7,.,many,TGTGCCAGCAGCGTAGGGGCAGGCCCTTACGAGCAGTACTTC,CASSVGAGPYEQYF
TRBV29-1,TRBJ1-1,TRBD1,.,TGCAGCGTCAGGACAGGGACTGCCACTGAAGCTTTCTTT,CSVRTGTATEAFF
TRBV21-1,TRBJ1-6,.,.,TGTGCCAGCAACCAAAAGGCAGGGACATGGAATTCACCCCTCCACTTT,CASNQKAGTWNSPLHF
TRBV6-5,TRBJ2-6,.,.,TGTGCCAGCACGACTGCGCGCTCTGGGGCCAACGTCCTGACTTTC,CASTTARSGANVLTF
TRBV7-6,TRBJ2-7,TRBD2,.,TGTGCCAGCAGCCGAAGTACGGGAGGTTACGAGCAGTACTTC,CASSRSTGGYEQYF
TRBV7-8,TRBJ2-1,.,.,TGTGCCAGCAGCTTGGGCTACCCTTCGGATGAGCAGTTCTTC,CASSLGYPSDEQFF
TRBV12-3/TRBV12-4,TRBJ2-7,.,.,TGTGCCAGCAGTTTAGTTCTCGAGCAGTACTTC,CASSLVLEQYF
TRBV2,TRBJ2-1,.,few,TGTGCCAGCAGTGAAGGGGGCAGCTCCTACAATGAGCAGTTCTTC,CASSEGGSSYNEQFF
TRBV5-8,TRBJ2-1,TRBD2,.,TGTGCCAGCAGCCCTTCCGGTGCGGGAGGGAGAAATGAGCAGTTCTTC,CASSPSGAGGRNEQFF
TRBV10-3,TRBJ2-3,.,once,TGTGCCATCAGAAGGACAGAAAGCACAGATACGCAGTATTTT,CAIRRTESTDTQYF
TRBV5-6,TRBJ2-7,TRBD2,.,TGTGCCAGCGGGACACTAGCGGGCGCCCAGAAACACGAGCAGTACTTC,CASGTLAGAQKHEQYF
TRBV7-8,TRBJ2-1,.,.,TGTGCCAGCAGCTTATCCGGGATTGAGCAGTTCTTC,CASSLSGIEQFF
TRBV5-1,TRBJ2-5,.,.,TGCGCCAGCAGCCCGATAAACCTCGGTGAGACCCAGTACTTC,CASSPINLGETQYF
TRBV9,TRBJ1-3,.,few,TGTGCCAGCAGCCAGGGCCTGTTGAACACCATATATTTT,CASSQGLLNTIYF
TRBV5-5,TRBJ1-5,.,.,TGTGCCAGCAGCTTGATGAGTCAGCGAAATCAGCCCCAGCATTTT,CASSLMSQRNQPQHF
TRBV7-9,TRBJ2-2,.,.,TGTGCCAGCAGCCGTTTACGGAGCCCCGCTTTACCGACCGGGGAGCTGTTTTTT,CASSRLRSPALPTGELFF
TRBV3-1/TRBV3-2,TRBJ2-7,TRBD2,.,TGTGCCAGCAGCCAAAGGACTAGCGGTCAGAGCTACGAGCAGTACTTC,CASSQRTSGQSYEQYF
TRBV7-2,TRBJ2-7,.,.,TGTGCCAGCAGCTTAGACAGCTCCTACGAGCAGTACTTC,CASSLDSSYEQYF
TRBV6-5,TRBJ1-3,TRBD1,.,TGTGCCAGCAGGAACGGACAGGCTTATGGAAACACCATATATTTT,CASRNGQAYGNTIYF
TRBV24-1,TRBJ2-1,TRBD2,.,TGTGCCACCAGTGATTTACCGGGAGGCTCCTACAATGAGCAGTTCTTC,CATSDLPGGSYNEQFF
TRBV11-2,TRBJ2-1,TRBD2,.,TGTGCCAGCAGCTTACTACCGACTAGCGGGAAAAGCAATGAGCAGTTCTTC,CASSLLPTSGKSNEQFF
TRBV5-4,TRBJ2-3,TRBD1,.,TGTGCCAGCAGCTTGAGACAGGGGGTGAGAAGCACAGATACGCAGTATTTT,CASSLRQGVRSTDTQYF
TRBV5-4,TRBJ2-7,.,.,TGTGCCAGCAGCTTGGCCGCTAGCCCCGAGCAGTACTTC,CASSLAASPEQYF
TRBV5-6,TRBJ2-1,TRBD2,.,TGTGCCAGCATCAGGGCGGGGGGCATTGAGCAGTTCTTC,CASIRAGGIEQFF
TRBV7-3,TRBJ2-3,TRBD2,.,TGTGCCAGCAGCGCCGGGACTATGAGCACAGATACGCAGTATTTT,CASSAGTMSTDTQYF
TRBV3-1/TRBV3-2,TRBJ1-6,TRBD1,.,TGTGCCAGCAGCCAAGTCCAGGGGGAGTCACCCCTCCACTTT,CASSQVQGESPLHF
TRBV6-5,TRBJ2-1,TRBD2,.,TGTGCCAGCACCAAGGGACTACAAAACAATGAGCAGTTCTTC,CASTKGLQNNEQFF
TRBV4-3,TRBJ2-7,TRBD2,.,TGCGCCAGCAGCCAAGGTAGCGGGGGCTCCTACGAGCAGTACTTC,CASSQGSGGSYEQYF
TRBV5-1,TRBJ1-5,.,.,TGCGCCAGCAGCTTTTCAGGTGGCAATCAGCCCCAGCATTTT,CASSFSGGNQPQHF
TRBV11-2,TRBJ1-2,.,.,TGTGCCAGCAGCTTGGCATTAGGACAGAGTGGCTACACCTTC,CASSLALGQSGYTF
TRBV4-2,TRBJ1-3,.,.,TGTGCCAGCACCCGAACCGCCGGTTCCTCCGGAAACACCATATATTTT,CASTRTAGSSGNTIYF
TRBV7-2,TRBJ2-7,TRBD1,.,TGTGCCAGCAGCTTCAACAGGGGTTCCTACGAGCAGTACTTC,CASSFNRGSYEQYF
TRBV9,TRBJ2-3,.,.,TGTGCCAGCAGCGTAGGAGGGTATTTGGCAGATACGCAGTATTTT,CASSVGGYLADTQYF
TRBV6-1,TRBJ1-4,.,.,TGTGCCAGCAGTGAAGTGGGCCGCCTAAATGAAAAACTGTTTTTT,CASSEVGRLNEKLFF
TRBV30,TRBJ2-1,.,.,TGTGCCACAACCGGGGGGCCCAATGAGCAGTTCTTC,CATTGGPNEQFF
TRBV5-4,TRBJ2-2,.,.,TGTGCCAGCAGCTTGGATCGGGGTCCGGGGGAGCTGTTTTTT,CASSLDRGPGELFF
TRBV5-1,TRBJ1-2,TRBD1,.,TGCGCCAGCAGCCCTAGGTTCAGGGGGAATGGCTACACCTTC,CASSPRFRGNGYTF
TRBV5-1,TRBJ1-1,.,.,TGCGCCAGCAGCTTGTTCGGGGATGGTGCCACTGAAGCTTTCTTT,CASSLFGDGATEAFF
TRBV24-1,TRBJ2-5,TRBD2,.,TGTGCCACCAGTGATTATAGCGGGGGGGCCGGGGAGACCCAGTACTTC,CATSDYSGGAGETQYF
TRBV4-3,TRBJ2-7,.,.,TGCGCCAGCAGCCAACGGGTCAGTTTCTACGAGCAGTACTTC,CASSQRVSFYEQYF
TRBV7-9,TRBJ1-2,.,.,TGTGCCAGCACCCTAGACAGCTATGGCTACACCTTC,CASTLDSYGYTF
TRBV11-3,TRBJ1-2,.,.,TGTGCCAGCAGCCAAGCAGGTTATGGCTACACCTTC,CASSQAGYGYTF
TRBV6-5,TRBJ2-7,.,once,TGTGCCAGCAGCCCGGACGAGGGACACTCCTACGAGCAGTACTTC,CASSPDEGHSYEQYF
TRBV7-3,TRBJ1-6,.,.,TGTGCCAGCAGCTTAAGAGGGAGGGGTGGTTCACCCCTCCACTTT,CASSLRGRGGSPLHF
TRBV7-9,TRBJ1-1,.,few,TGTGCCAGCAGCCCCCGGACGGACATGAACACTGAAGCTTTCTTT,CASSPRTDMNTEAFF
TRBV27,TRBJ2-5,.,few,TGTGCCAGCAGTTTCGGAGGAGAGACCCAGTACTTC,CASSFGGETQYF
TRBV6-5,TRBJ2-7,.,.,TGTGCCAGCCTCGACCTAGGGGCCTCCTACGAGCAGTACTTC,CASLDLGASYEQYF